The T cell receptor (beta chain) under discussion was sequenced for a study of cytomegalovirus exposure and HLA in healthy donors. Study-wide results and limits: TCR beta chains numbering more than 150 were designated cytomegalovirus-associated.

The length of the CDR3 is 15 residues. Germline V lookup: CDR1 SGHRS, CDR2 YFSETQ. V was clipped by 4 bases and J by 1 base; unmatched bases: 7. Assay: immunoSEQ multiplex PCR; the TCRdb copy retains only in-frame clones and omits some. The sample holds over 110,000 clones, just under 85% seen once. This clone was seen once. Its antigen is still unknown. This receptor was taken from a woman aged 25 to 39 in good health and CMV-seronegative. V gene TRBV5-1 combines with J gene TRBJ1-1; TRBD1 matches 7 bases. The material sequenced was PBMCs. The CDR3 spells CASSIRQGKNTEAFF. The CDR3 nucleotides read TGCGCCAGCAGCATCCGACAGGGAAAGAACACTGAAGCTTTCTTT. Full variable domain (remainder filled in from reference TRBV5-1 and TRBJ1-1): KAGVTQTPRYLIKTRGQQVTLSCSPISGHRSVSWYQQTPGQGLQFLFEYFSETQRNKGNFPGRFSGRQFSNSRSEMNVSTLELGDSALYLCASSIRQGKNTEAFFGQGTRLTVV.